A single sample gave rise to the 8 T cell receptor beta chains below, sequenced in a study of blood T cell repertoires in COVID-19. Assay: immunoSEQ multiplex PCR; the TCRdb copy retains only in-frame clones and omits some. The repertoire holds 60,000 to 80,000 clones, with about 82% as singletons. The sequencing sample was made of PBMCs or T cells enriched from blood (not recorded which). All receptors come from a woman aged 40 to 50 with acute COVID-19.

The chain carries TRBV29-1 and TRBJ2-1; no clear D gene. Between the trimmed V and J ends, which lost 2 bases and 6 bases, there was a span of 11 bases. The CDR3 covers 13 residues. Germline assignment: CDR1 SQVTM and CDR2 ANQGSEA. CDR3 sequence reads: CSVEPSKSNEQFF. Here the CDR3 DNA reads TGCAGCGTTGAACCCAGTAAATCCAATGAGCAGTTCTTC.

The rearrangement uses TRBV7-9 and TRBJ1-1; 9 bases map to TRBD1. Germline V gene sequence: CDR1 SEHNR, CDR2 FQNEAQ (reference sequence). The ends lost 4 bases at V and 11 bases at J; junction bases unmatched: 2. This CDR3 comprises 11 residues. CDR3 sequence reads: CASSYRGLAFF. The DNA for the CDR3 is TGTGCCAGCAGCTACAGGGGGCTGGCTTTCTTT.

The genes are TRBV9 and TRBJ1-1, with 8 bases that match TRBD1. The V gene's germline CDR1 is SGDLS and CDR2 YYNGEE. This CDR3 region has 14 residues. V was clipped by 7 bases and J by 1 base; unmatched bases: 6. The CDR3 sequence: CASQRTGSNTEAFF. The CDR3, as DNA: TGTGCCAGCCAAAGGACAGGGTCGAACACTGAAGCTTTCTTT.

The chain joins TRBV4-1 to TRBJ2-3; 9 bases are a match to TRBD1. Germline CDR1 is MGHRA and CDR2 is YSYEKL. CDR3 size: 16 residues. V was clipped by 0 bases and J by 1 base; unmatched bases: 2. CDR3 in DNA: TGCGCCAGCAGCCAAGATTACAGGGGGCGCACAGATACGCAGTATTTT. This encodes CASSQDYRGRTDTQYF.

The DNA for the CDR3 is TGTGCCAGCAGCTCCAGTAAACTAGGGACAGATACGCAGTATTTT. This codes for CASSSSKLGTDTQYF. The V and J genes are TRBV28 and TRBJ2-3, with a possible D match to TRBD2 (5 bases). Deletions cut 6 bases from V and 3 bases from J, with 16 bases between. Germline-derived CDR1 and CDR2 are MDHEN and SYDVKM. This CDR3 is built from 15 residues. The whole variable domain, filled in from reference TRBV28 and TRBJ2-3, reads DVKVTQSSRYLVKRTGEKVFLECVQDMDHENMFWYRQDPGLGLRLIYFSYDVKMKEKGDIPEGYSVSREKKERFSLILESASTNQTSMYLCASSSSKLGTDTQYFGPGTRLTVL.

This clone was seen once. The chain carries TRBV9 and TRBJ1-6; 7 bases agree with TRBD1. Germline trimming cut 4 bases from V and 8 bases from J; bases unmatched to any gene: 6. In germline, CDR1 is SGDLS, CDR2 YYNGEE. This CDR3 spans 14 amino acids. The CDR3: CASSLTGLDSPLHF. The DNA for the CDR3 is TGTGCCAGCAGCCTGACAGGGTTAGATTCACCCCTCCACTTT. Looking up the rest from reference TRBV9 and TRBJ1-6 gives the full variable domain: DSGVTQTPKHLITATGQRVTLRCSPRSGDLSVYWYQQSLDQGLQFLIQYYNGEERAKGNILERFSAQQFPDLHSELNLSSLELGDSALYFCASSLTGLDSPLHFGNGTRLTVT.

V and J are TRBV19 and TRBJ2-7; 10 bases agree with TRBD2. CDR3 length: 15 amino acids. Per germline, CDR1 LNHDA and CDR2 SQIVND (reference sequence). V lost 5 bases to trimming and J lost 1 base; unmatched junction nucleotides: 5. This chain's CDR3 is CASSPGLADSYEQYF. The CDR3 DNA reads as TGTGCCAGTAGTCCCGGACTAGCGGATTCCTACGAGCAGTACTTC.

The V call is TRBV3-1 (or the pseudogene TRBV3-2), the J call TRBJ2-5; tentative D call: TRBD2 (5 bases). The CDR3 loop spans 14 amino acids. V lost 1 base to trimming and J lost 2 bases, with 8 bases between them. The germline CDR1 and CDR2 sequences are LGHDT and YNNKEL (reference sequence). Written as DNA, the CDR3 is TGTGCCAGCAGCCAAGCGACTATACAAGAGACCCAGTACTTC. Translated, it gives CASSQATIQETQYF.